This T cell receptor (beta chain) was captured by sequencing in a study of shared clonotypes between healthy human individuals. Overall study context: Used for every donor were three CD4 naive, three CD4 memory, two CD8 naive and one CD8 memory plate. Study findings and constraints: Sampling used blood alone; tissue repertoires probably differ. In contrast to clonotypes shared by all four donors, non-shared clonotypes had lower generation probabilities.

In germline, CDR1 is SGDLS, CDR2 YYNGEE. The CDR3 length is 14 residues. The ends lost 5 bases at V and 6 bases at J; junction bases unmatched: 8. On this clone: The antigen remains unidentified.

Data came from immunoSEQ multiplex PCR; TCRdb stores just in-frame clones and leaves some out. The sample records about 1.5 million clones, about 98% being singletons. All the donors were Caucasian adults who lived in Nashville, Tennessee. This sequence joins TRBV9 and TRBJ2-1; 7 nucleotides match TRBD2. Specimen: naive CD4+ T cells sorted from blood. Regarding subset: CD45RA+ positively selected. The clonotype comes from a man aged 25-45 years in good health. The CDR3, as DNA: TGTGCCAGCAGTGAAACTAGCGCGACCAATGAGCAGTTCTTC. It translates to CASSETSATNEQFF.